This T cell receptor (beta chain) appears in the sequencing data of a study of T cell repertoires in cytomegalovirus infection. The wider study: Signatures in public TCR beta sequences pointed to both CMV infection and matching HLA type.

TCRdb ran MiXCR on the reads and lists one entry per CDR3 protein. The sample holds a few hundred thousand distinct CDR3 sequences, about 25% seen once. V shed 1 base, J shed 5 bases, and the junction held 8 bases outside the gene matches. Germline V gene sequence: CDR1 SGHVS, CDR2 FNYEAQ. The CDR3 covers 16 residues. This clonotype has just a few counts. This clonotype was obtained from a human donor in good health (CMV status not recorded). Some clones in this sample may be carry-over from other donors' samples. V usage is TRBV7-6 and J usage is TRBJ2-7; 10 bases are a match to TRBD1. Sequencing was done on a sample of PBMCs. The CDR3 region has the DNA TGTGCCAGCAGCTTAGAGAGGAAGGGACAGGGGAACGAGCAGTACGTC. Its protein product is CASSLERKGQGNEQYV.